This T cell receptor beta chain was obtained from a study of blood T cell repertoires in COVID-19. As for the study in general: The study drew acute and convalescent COVID-19 samples from the United States, Italy and Spain. Sample material is recorded as cDNA or gDNA derived from T cells, B-cell-depleted T cells, or PBMCs.

How the authors handled the data: Reference gene primer amplification yielded estimated nucleated cell counts. Generated by immunoSEQ multiplex PCR, the TCRdb table keeps only in-frame clones and is missing some. That table gives V, J and clone size, and the DNA gave D and trimming. The sample shows roughly 290,000 clones, around nine tenths of them seen only once. Germline V gives CDR1 SGHTA, CDR2 FQGTGA. V was pared by 1 base and J by 5 bases, with 6 bases between. There are 13 residues in the CDR3. Clinical history reported by participants formed the basis on which cohorts were assigned. The source is a woman in her thirties or forties who had recovered from COVID-19. The sample taken for sequencing was PBMCs or T cells enriched from blood (not recorded which). This chain uses TRBV7-3 with TRBJ2-1, with no clear D. Written as DNA, the CDR3 is TGTGCCAGCAGCTTAAGCCTAAACAATGAGCAGTTCTTC. Translated, it gives CASSLSLNNEQFF.